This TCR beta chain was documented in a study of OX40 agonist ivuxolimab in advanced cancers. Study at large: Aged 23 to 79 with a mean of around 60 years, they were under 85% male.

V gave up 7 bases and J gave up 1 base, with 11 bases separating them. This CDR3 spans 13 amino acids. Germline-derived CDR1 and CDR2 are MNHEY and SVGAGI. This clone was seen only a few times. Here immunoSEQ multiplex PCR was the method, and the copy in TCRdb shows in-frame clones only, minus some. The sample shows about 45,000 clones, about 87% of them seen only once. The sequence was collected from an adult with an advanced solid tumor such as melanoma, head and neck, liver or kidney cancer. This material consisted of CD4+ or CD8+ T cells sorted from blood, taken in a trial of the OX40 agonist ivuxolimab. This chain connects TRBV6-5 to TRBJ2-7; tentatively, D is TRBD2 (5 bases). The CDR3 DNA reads TGTGCCAGCATCCGAACGGGGTCCTACGAGCAGTACTTC. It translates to CASIRTGSYEQYF.